The sequence of this T cell receptor (beta chain) was determined in a study of identical twins. Study outcomes and limitations: Surplus twin overlap in beta out-of-frame sequences was less pronounced.

MiXCR was run by TCRdb on the 5' RACE reads, yielding one entry per CDR3 protein. The repertoire has some 440,000 distinct CDR3 sequences, approximately 24% of them found once; the top ten carry around 3%. Comments on this clonotype: Its cognate antigen is unknown.

V lost 1 base and J 2 bases, leaving 9 bases between the germline ends. CDR3 length equals 15 residues. CDR1 is SGHAT, CDR2 FQDESV, per germline (reference sequence). The same sample was also used in a study of T cells expressing NK-cell markers. That report notes: Dominant NKG2C+ clonotype frequencies of roughly 1.0-7.0% of CD8+ T cells were measured in roughly 6 donors. These clonotypes also led the CD3+CD56-NKG2C+ fraction in a few donors.

The origin of this receptor is a woman aged 18-29 years in good health. The V call is TRBV11-1, the J call TRBJ2-1; D not certain. The sample was CD4+ T cells sorted from blood. DNA for the CDR3: TGTGCCAGCAGCTTAGGGGCGGCCCCCTACAATGAGCAGTTCTTC. Translated: CASSLGAAPYNEQFF.